This TCR beta chain was found in a study of response to subunit inactivated influenza vaccine. Trimming took 0 bases from V and 6 from J; bases not matched to a gene: 4. This CDR3 spans 15 amino acids. From germline, CDR1 is MDHEN and CDR2 SYDVKM. This clonotype was counted a few times. Its antigen is not identified. TCRdb recomputed calls from the RT-PCR reads with MiXCR, one row per CDR3 protein. The sample lists about 650,000 distinct CDR3 sequences; approximately 14% were seen once. Findings and limits, study-wide: New T cells are recruited in small numbers by each seasonal influenza vaccination, according to the authors' suggestion.

The material sequenced was PBMCs from blood, taken roughly 12 days after vaccination. This TCR came from a man between 50 and 59 years old who received an inactivated influenza vaccine. V gene TRBV28 combines with J gene TRBJ2-7; 11 nucleotides match TRBD2. The CDR3 here is CASSLWTSGALEQYF. The CDR3 DNA is TGTGCCAGCAGTTTATGGACTAGCGGGGCACTCGAGCAGTACTTC.